The rows below give T cell receptor beta chains drawn from one sample of a study of beta chain features in type 1 diabetes. This table comes from immunoSEQ multiplex PCR, and its TCRdb copy is limited to in-frame clones, with some not included. The table has about 640,000 clones, around 12% seen once. Sequencing used naive CD4+ T cells from blood. The origin of the receptors is a man in his thirties or forties with type 1 diabetes. The CDR3 runs from the conserved cysteine through the conserved F or W. Fields, in order: clone size, V gene, D gene, J gene, CDR3 protein, CDR3 DNA. A D gene is named only where the DNA matches it firmly. Size is stated for part of the rows, as once, few or many counts, or as a class when the clone is expanded.

size: few
V: TRBV5-6
D: -
J: TRBJ2-5
CDR3: CASSLGQREQETQYF
DNA: TGTGCCAGCAGCTTGGGGCAGAGGGAACAAGAGACCCAGTACTTC

size: -
V: TRBV30
D: -
J: TRBJ1-5
CDR3: CAWSPVGGDQPQHF
DNA: TGTGCCTGGAGTCCTGTGGGGGGCGATCAGCCCCAGCATTTT

size: few
V: TRBV7-3
D: TRBD2
J: TRBJ2-3
CDR3: CASSLGERGGTDTQYF
DNA: TGTGCCAGCAGCTTAGGCGAGCGGGGGGGCACAGATACGCAGTATTTT

size: few
V: TRBV7-3
D: TRBD1
J: TRBJ1-1
CDR3: CASRRSGGHTEAFF
DNA: TGTGCCAGCAGAAGATCAGGGGGTCACACTGAAGCTTTCTTT

size: few
V: TRBV6-5
D: -
J: TRBJ1-1
CDR3: CASSYMGAVPQGAFF
DNA: TGTGCCAGCAGTTACATGGGGGCAGTCCCTCAAGGAGCTTTCTTT

size: -
V: TRBV27
D: TRBD1
J: TRBJ1-2
CDR3: CASSPWTGTDYGYTF
DNA: TGTGCCAGCAGTCCATGGACAGGGACGGACTATGGCTACACCTTC

size: few
V: TRBV6-5
D: -
J: TRBJ1-2
CDR3: CASSYSAGWNGYTF
DNA: TGTGCCAGCAGTTACTCGGCGGGGTGGAATGGCTACACCTTC

size: -
V: TRBV6-5
D: TRBD1
J: TRBJ2-4
CDR3: CASSGQGANKNIQYF
DNA: TGTGCCAGCAGTGGACAGGGGGCGAACAAAAACATTCAGTACTTC

size: few
V: TRBV10-3
D: TRBD2
J: TRBJ2-3
CDR3: CAISDSGAGDTQYF
DNA: TGTGCCATCTCGGATAGCGGGGCGGGGGATACGCAGTATTTT

size: few
V: TRBV5-1
D: -
J: TRBJ1-2
CDR3: CASSRASNYGYTF
DNA: TGCGCCAGCAGCAGGGCGAGCAACTATGGCTACACCTTC